One sample yielded the 15 T cell receptor beta chains listed below, sequenced in a study of response to subunit inactivated influenza vaccine. From the RT-PCR reads, TCRdb called clonotypes with MiXCR, one entry per CDR3 protein. The sample lists roughly 500,000 distinct CDR3 sequences; 16% were seen once. This material consisted of CD4+ T cells sorted from PBMCs, taken less than 25 months after vaccination. These receptors all come from a man aged 45 to 75 who received an inactivated influenza vaccine.

The rearrangement uses TRBV18 and TRBJ2-4; 11 positions match TRBD1. The CDR3 totals 17 residues. V shed 4 bases and J 2 bases; nucleotides not matched to a gene: 7. Germline assignment: CDR1 KGHSH and CDR2 LQKENI. As DNA, the CDR3 is TGTGCCAGCTCACGACGGACAGGGGGCTTAACCAAAAACATTCAGTACTTC. Its translation: CASSRRTGGLTKNIQYF.

This clonotype was seen only a few times. The chain links TRBV12-3 or TRBV12-4 to TRBJ2-5; D may be TRBD1 (6 bases). The CDR3 spans 19 residues. V was trimmed by 1 base and J by 5 bases, leaving 26 bases between them. The CDR3 loop reads CASSLVYSWTEPRLETQYF. The CDR3 bases are TGTGCCAGCAGTTTAGTATATAGTTGGACAGAACCGCGATTGGAGACCCAGTACTTC.

This clonotype was recorded a few times. The J gene is TRBJ1-1, the V gene TRBV5-5; a weak D match, TRBD1 (6 bases). V lost 2 bases and J 1 base, leaving 12 bases between the germline ends. The CDR3 runs to 15 residues. Germline V gene data show CDR1 as SGHKS and CDR2 as YYEKEE (reference sequence). CDR3 bases: TGTGCCAGCAGCTTACAGGGCGGACGGAACACTGAAGCTTTCTTT. The encoded protein is CASSLQGGRNTEAFF.

This clonotype was seen a few times. The V call is TRBV12-3 or TRBV12-4, the J call TRBJ2-7; 7 bases match TRBD2. The V and J ends lost 7 bases and 7 bases, in that order; junction bases with no gene match: 16. The length of the CDR3 is 15 residues. CDR3 in amino acids: CASTPLSGSGKEQYF. The CDR3 DNA follows: TGTGCCAGCACCCCCCTGTCCGGGAGCGGGAAGGAGCAGTACTTC.

The V call is TRBV28, the J call TRBJ1-1, with D tentatively TRBD1 (6 bases). This CDR3 comprises 13 residues. Germline loops: CDR1 MDHEN, CDR2 SYDVKM. The V and J ends lost 4 bases and 9 bases respectively, with 15 bases between them. Here the CDR3 DNA reads TGTGCCAGCAGTTCTCCAGGGGACATGAAAGCTTTCTTT. Protein: CASSSPGDMKAFF.

This clonotype was picked up a small number of times. V gene TRBV7-8 combines with J gene TRBJ2-2, with TRBD2 identical over 11 bases. Germline V gene data show CDR1 as SGHVS and CDR2 as FQNEAQ. This CDR3 is built from 15 residues. Trimming at V came to 6 bases and at J to 6 bases, leaving 6 bases not matched to a gene. DNA of the CDR3: TGTGCCAGCAGTCGTCGGACTAGCGGGTCCGGGGAGCTGTTTTTT. It yields the protein CASSRRTSGSGELFF.

This clonotype was seen a handful of times. This sequence joins TRBV4-1 and TRBJ2-1; 11 bases fit TRBD2. After removal of 5 bases from V and 10 bases from J, the junction contained 16 bases not matched to a gene. The CDR3 is made up of 17 amino acids. From germline, CDR1 is MGHRA and CDR2 YSYEKL. The CDR3 DNA reads TGCGCCAGCAGCGCCATACTTCTAGCGGGGGGCATTATCGAGCAGTTCTTC. Translation gives CASSAILLAGGIIEQFF.

This clonotype was detected a few times. This chain links TRBV10-3 with TRBJ2-1, with D perhaps matching TRBD2 (7 bases). Germline lookup yields CDR1 ENHRY and CDR2 SYGVKD. Deletions cut 8 bases from V and 10 bases from J, with 21 bases between. The CDR3 is 14 residues long. CDR3 amino acids: CAIGPRGGLKEQFF. Written as DNA, the CDR3 is TGTGCCATCGGACCGAGGGGGGGTTTAAAAGAGCAGTTCTTC.

This clonotype has a handful of counts. The rearrangement uses TRBV20-1 and TRBJ2-5; possible D gene TRBD2, 7 bases. V was pared by 5 bases and J by 5 bases, with 18 bases between. The germline V gene has CDR1 DFQATT and CDR2 SNEGSKA (reference sequence). The CDR3 extends over 14 amino acids. The CDR3 nucleotides are TGCAGTGCTCCGACTAGCTCGGGGGCGGAGACCCAGTACTTC. This gives the protein CSAPTSSGAETQYF.

The rearrangement links TRBV20-1 to TRBJ1-2; D remains ambiguous. Trimming stripped 1 base from V and 4 bases from J, with 7 bases between. Germline lookup yields CDR1 DFQATT and CDR2 SNEGSKA (reference sequence). There are 12 residues in the CDR3. CDR3: CSARVEGYGYTF. CDR3 coding DNA: TGCAGTGCTAGAGTTGAGGGCTATGGCTACACCTTC.

CDR3 region: CASSSRRSYNSPLHF. The CDR3 region has the DNA TGTGCCAGCAGTTCCCGAAGGTCCTATAATTCACCCCTCCACTTT. The rearrangement links TRBV28 to TRBJ1-6; unclear D gene. The CDR3 spans 15 residues. With 4 bases removed from V and 1 base from J, the gap between germline ends came to 8 bases. Germline-derived CDR1 and CDR2 are MDHEN and SYDVKM. Complete variable domain (other parts from reference TRBV28 and TRBJ1-6): DVKVTQSSRYLVKRTGEKVFLECVQDMDHENMFWYRQDPGLGLRLIYFSYDVKMKEKGDIPEGYSVSREKKERFSLILESASTNQTSMYLCASSSRRSYNSPLHFGNGTRLTVT.

V gene TRBV5-1 combines with J gene TRBJ2-4, with unresolved D. CDR3 length: 16 residues. Per the germline V gene, CDR1 is SGHRS and CDR2 is YFSETQ. Trimming took 0 bases from V and 0 from J, leaving 10 bases between them. As DNA, the CDR3 is TGCGCCAGCAGCTTGGGGCAGGCGCTAGCCAAAAACATTCAGTACTTC. This translates into CASSLGQALAKNIQYF. Based on the CDR3 plus reference TRBV5-1 and TRBJ2-4, the full variable domain is KAGVTQTPRYLIKTRGQQVTLSCSPISGHRSVSWYQQTPGQGLQFLFEYFSETQRNKGNFPGRFSGRQFSNSRSEMNVSTLELGDSALYLCASSLGQALAKNIQYFGAGTRLSVL.

Points on this clonotype: The conserved phenylalanine or tryptophan normally closing the CDR3 is absent here, so this likely arose from a read error. It is unclear where the CDR3 begins or ends on the DNA, so no DNA is shown, and the CDR3 is as TCRdb lists it. V is TRBV3-1 and J is TRBJ1-2; the table calls TRBD1, which could not be checked here. The V gene's germline CDR1 is LGHDT and CDR2 YNNKEL (reference sequence). The length of the CDR3 is 11 amino acids, counting both ends. The CDR3 sequence: CASSQAGPLVV.

This clonotype was counted only a few times. The gene calls are TRBV6-2 or TRBV6-3 and TRBJ1-4; weak D call: TRBD1 (6 bases). The CDR3 consists of 16 residues. Trimming stripped 6 bases from V and 13 bases from J, with 27 bases between. CDR1 MNHEY and CDR2 SVGEGT come from the germline V gene. The CDR3 sequence: CASSPRGRLQNGGLFF. The CDR3 DNA follows: TGTGCCAGCAGCCCCCGGGGGCGTCTCCAAAATGGAGGACTGTTTTTT.

This chain uses TRBV20-1 with TRBJ2-5; D is unresolved. The CDR3 length is 14 residues. CDR1 is DFQATT and CDR2 is SNEGSKA in the germline V gene (reference sequence). V was pared by 0 bases and J by 2 bases, with 10 bases between. Here the CDR3 reads CSARDPLGQETQYF. The CDR3 DNA reads as TGCAGTGCTAGAGATCCTCTAGGGCAAGAGACCCAGTACTTC.